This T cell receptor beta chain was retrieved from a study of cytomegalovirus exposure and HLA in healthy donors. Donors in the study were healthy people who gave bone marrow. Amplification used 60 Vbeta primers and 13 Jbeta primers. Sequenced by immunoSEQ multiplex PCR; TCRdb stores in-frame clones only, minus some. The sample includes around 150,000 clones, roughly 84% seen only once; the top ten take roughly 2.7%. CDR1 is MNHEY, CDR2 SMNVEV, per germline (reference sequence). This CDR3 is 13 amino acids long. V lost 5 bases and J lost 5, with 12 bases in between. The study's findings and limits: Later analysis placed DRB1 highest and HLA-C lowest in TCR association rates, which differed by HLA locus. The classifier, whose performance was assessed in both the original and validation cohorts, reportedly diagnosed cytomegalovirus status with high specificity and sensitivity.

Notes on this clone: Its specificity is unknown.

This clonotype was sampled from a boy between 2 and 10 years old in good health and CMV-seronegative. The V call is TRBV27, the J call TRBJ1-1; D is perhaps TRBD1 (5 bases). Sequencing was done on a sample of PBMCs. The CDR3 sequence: CASSRRGQTEAFF. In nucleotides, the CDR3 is TGTGCCAGCAGTCGTAGGGGTCAAACTGAAGCTTTCTTT.